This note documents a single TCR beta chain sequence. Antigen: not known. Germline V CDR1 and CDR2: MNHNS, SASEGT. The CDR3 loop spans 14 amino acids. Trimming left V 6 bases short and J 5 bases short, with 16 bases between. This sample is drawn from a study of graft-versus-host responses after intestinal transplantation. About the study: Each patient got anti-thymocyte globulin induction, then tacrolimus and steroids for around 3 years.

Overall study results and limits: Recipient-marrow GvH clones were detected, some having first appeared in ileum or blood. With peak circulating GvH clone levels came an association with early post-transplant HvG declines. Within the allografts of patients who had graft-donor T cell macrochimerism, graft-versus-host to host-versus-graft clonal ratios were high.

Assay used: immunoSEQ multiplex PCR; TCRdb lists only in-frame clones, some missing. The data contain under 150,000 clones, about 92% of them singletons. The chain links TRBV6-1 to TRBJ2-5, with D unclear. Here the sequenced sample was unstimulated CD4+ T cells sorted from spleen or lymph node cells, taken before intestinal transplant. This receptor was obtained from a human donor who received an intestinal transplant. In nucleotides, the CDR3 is TGTGCCAGCAGGTCCCATGAACCGGTGGAGACCCAGTACTTC. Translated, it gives CASRSHEPVETQYF.